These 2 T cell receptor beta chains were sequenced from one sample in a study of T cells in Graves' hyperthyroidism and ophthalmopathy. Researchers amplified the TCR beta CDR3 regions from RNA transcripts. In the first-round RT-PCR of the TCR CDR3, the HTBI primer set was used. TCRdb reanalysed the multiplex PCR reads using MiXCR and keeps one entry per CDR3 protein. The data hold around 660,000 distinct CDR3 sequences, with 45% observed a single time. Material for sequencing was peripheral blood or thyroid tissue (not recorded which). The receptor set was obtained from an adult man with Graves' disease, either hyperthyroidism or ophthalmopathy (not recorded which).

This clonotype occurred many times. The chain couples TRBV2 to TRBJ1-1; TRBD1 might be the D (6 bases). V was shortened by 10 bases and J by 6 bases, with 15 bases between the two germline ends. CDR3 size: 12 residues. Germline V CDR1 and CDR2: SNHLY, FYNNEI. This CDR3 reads CATTPEGAEAFF. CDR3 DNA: TGTGCCACGACACCTGAGGGGGCTGAAGCTTTCTTT.

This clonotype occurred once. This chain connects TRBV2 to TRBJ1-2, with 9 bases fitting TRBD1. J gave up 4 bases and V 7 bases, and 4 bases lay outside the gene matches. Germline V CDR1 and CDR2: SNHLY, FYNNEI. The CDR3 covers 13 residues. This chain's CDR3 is CASNPTGGYGYTF. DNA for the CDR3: TGTGCCAGCAACCCGACAGGGGGCTATGGCTACACCTTC. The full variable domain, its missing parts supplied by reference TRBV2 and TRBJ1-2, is EPEVTQTPSHQVTQMGQEVILRCVPISNHLYFYWYRQILGQKVEFLVSFYNNEISEKSEIFDDQFSVERPDGSNFTLKIRSTKLEDSAMYFCASNPTGGYGYTFGSGTRLTVV.